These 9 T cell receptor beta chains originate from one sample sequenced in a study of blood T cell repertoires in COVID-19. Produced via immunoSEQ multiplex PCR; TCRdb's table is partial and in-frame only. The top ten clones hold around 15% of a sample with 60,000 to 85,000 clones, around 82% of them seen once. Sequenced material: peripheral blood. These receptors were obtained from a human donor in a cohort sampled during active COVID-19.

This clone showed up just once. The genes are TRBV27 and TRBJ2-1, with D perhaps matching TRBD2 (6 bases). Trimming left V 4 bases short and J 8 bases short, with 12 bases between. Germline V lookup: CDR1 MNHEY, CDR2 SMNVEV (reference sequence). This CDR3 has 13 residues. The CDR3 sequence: CASSSRLDYEQFF. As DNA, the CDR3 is TGTGCCAGCAGTTCGCGACTAGACTATGAGCAGTTCTTC.

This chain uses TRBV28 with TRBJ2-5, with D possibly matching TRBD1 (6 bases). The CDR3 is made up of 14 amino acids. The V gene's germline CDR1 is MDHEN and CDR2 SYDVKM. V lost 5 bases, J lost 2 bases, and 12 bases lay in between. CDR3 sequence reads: CASSQQGKQETQYF. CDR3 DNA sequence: TGTGCCAGCAGTCAACAGGGAAAACAAGAGACCCAGTACTTC. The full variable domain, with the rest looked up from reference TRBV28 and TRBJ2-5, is DVKVTQSSRYLVKRTGEKVFLECVQDMDHENMFWYRQDPGLGLRLIYFSYDVKMKEKGDIPEGYSVSREKKERFSLILESASTNQTSMYLCASSQQGKQETQYFGPGTRLLVL.

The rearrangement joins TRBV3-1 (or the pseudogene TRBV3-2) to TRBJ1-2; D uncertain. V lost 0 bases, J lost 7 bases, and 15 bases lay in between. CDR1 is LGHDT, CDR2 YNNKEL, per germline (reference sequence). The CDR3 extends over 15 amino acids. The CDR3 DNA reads TGTGCCAGCAGCCAAGACCTTCAGGCGGGGAGTGGCTACACCTTC. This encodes CASSQDLQAGSGYTF.

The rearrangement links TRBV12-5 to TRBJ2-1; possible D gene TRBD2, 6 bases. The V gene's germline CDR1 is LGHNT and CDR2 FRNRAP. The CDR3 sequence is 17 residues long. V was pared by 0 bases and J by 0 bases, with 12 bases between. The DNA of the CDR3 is TGTGCTAGTGGTTTGGTGGGAATGGGGGGCTCCTACAATGAGCAGTTCTTC. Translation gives CASGLVGMGGSYNEQFF.

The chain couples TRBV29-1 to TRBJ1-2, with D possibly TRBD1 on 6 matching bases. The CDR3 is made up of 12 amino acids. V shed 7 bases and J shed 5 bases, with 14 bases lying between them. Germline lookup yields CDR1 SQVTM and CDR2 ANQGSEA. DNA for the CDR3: TGCAGCGATATGACAGGCGGTTATGGCTACACCTTC. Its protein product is CSDMTGGYGYTF. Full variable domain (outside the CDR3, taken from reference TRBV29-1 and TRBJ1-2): SAVISQKPSRDICQRGTSLTIQCQVDSQVTMMFWYRQQPGQSLTLIATANQGSEATYESGFVIDKFPISRPNLTFSTLTVSNMSPEDSSIYLCSDMTGGYGYTFGSGTRLTVV.

CDR3 protein: CASRHTGQATTGGNTIYF. The CDR3 nucleotides read TGTGCCAGCAGGCATACCGGGCAGGCAACTACGGGGGGAAACACCATATATTTT. The chain uses TRBV4-2 and TRBJ1-3; D is unclear. The germline V and J ends were trimmed by 6 bases and 4 bases, with 25 bases remaining between them. The CDR3 is 18 residues long. Germline V lookup: CDR1 LGHNA, CDR2 YNFKEQ.

CDR3 amino acids: CASSLAGDRVGDTQYF. The DNA for the CDR3 is TGCGCCAGCAGCTTGGCCGGGGACAGGGTTGGAGATACGCAGTATTTT. The gene calls are TRBV5-1 and TRBJ2-3; 9 bases fit TRBD1. Trimming at V came to 0 bases and at J to 5 bases, leaving 7 bases not matched to a gene. CDR1 SGHRS and CDR2 YFSETQ come from the germline V gene. This CDR3 region has 16 residues. Filled out from reference TRBV5-1 and TRBJ2-3, the complete variable domain reads KAGVTQTPRYLIKTRGQQVTLSCSPISGHRSVSWYQQTPGQGLQFLFEYFSETQRNKGNFPGRFSGRQFSNSRSEMNVSTLELGDSALYLCASSLAGDRVGDTQYFGPGTRLTVL.

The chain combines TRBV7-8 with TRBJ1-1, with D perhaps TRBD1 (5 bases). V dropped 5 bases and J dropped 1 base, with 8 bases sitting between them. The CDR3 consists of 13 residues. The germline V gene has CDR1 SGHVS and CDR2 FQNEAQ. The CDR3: CASSGRGNTEAFF. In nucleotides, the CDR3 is TGTGCCAGCAGCGGGAGGGGGAACACTGAAGCTTTCTTT.

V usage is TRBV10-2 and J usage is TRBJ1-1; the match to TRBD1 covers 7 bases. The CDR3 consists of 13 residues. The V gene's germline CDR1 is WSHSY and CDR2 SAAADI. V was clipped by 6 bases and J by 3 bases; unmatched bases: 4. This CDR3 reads CASSFQGDTEAFF. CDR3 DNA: TGCGCCAGCAGCTTCCAGGGGGACACTGAAGCTTTCTTT.